This TCR beta chain was recorded in a study of cytomegalovirus exposure and HLA in healthy donors. V was shortened by 5 bases and J by 5 bases, with 24 bases between the two germline ends. Germline lookup yields CDR1 MDHEN and CDR2 SYDVKM. There are 18 residues in the CDR3. 60 Vbeta and 13 Jbeta primers were used in PCR. Assay used: immunoSEQ multiplex PCR; TCRdb lists only in-frame clones, some missing. The sample lists 250,000 or so clones, about 80% seen once, with around 8% in the top ten. The sample taken for sequencing was PBMCs. The gene calls are TRBV28 and TRBJ1-4, with D maybe TRBD1 (6 bases). This TCR derives from a woman aged 55-69 years in good health and CMV-seropositive. The CDR3, as DNA: TGTGCCAGCAGTCACAGGGTAATTGAGGTCGGGGTAAATGAAAAACTGTTTTTT. Its translation is CASSHRVIEVGVNEKLFF.